This TCR beta chain was documented in a study of cytotoxic CD8 clonotypes in ibrutinib-treated CLL. Study overall: Overall, some 24 responses were partial and 2 complete; following median approximately 65 months, roughly 15 patients stayed remitted and 12 progressed.

General study results and limits: Clonality showed a rise at ibrutinib response that reversed toward baseline at progression.

This CDR3 has 16 residues. Trimming cost V 3 bases and J 2 bases, with 16 bases left between them. The V gene's germline CDR1 is LNHDA and CDR2 SQIVND (reference sequence). Turning to this clone: The antigen remains unidentified.

Sequenced by immunoSEQ multiplex PCR; TCRdb stores in-frame clones only, minus some. The sample has tens of thousands of clones; roughly 58% are singletons. The input for sequencing was PBMCs, taken at disease progression, from a patient treated with ibrutinib. This TCR came from a human donor with chronic lymphocytic leukemia. The chain combines TRBV19 with TRBJ1-2; D gene unclear. CDR3 in DNA: TGTGCCAGTAGTATCGTTTATGGGCAGTCCAACTATGGCTACACCTTC. It codes for CASSIVYGQSNYGYTF.